The rows below give T cell receptor beta chains drawn from one sample of a study of cytomegalovirus exposure and HLA in healthy donors. TCRdb's copy holds only in-frame clones and misses some; the assay was immunoSEQ multiplex PCR. The top ten hold approximately 1.8% of the sample, which has about 210,000 clones, 60% to 80% seen once. The sample comprised PBMCs. Receptors originate from a male donor in good health and CMV-seronegative. Each CDR3 is given with its conserved first and last residue. D genes are given only for firm matches. Expanded clones are given a class, and other clones once, few, many or no size at all.

j_call,d_call,clone_size,v_call,cdr3_aa,cdr3_nt
TRBJ2-1,TRBD1,-,TRBV6-1,CASSGRGDRGLGEQFF,TGTGCCAGCAGTGGAAGGGGGGACAGGGGGCTTGGAGAGCAGTTCTTC
TRBJ2-1,TRBD2,-,TRBV18,CASSPRYSGPDNEQFF,TGTGCCAGCTCACCACGCTATAGCGGGCCCGACAATGAGCAGTTCTTC
TRBJ2-1,TRBD1,few,TRBV5-4,CASSPWTGGTEQFF,TGTGCCAGCAGCCCTTGGACAGGGGGAACTGAGCAGTTCTTC
TRBJ2-5,TRBD1,-,TRBV28,CASSQDRDSARETQYF,TGTGCCAGCAGCCAAGACCGGGACAGCGCACGGGAGACCCAGTACTTC
TRBJ1-2,-,-,TRBV7-2,CASSLAGGLNYGYTF,TGTGCCAGCAGCTTAGCCGGCGGCCTTAACTATGGCTACACCTTC
TRBJ1-4,TRBD1,-,TRBV28,CASSSPGQGNEKLFF,TGTGCCAGCAGTTCTCCGGGACAGGGGAATGAAAAACTGTTTTTT
TRBJ2-2,-,few,TRBV7-9,CASSLARRPPGGELFF,TGTGCCAGCAGCTTAGCGCGAAGGCCACCGGGCGGGGAGCTGTTTTTT
TRBJ2-1,-,-,TRBV2,CASSEKGYSYNEQFF,TGTGCCAGCAGTGAAAAGGGGTACTCCTACAATGAGCAGTTCTTC
TRBJ1-5,TRBD1,-,TRBV5-5,CASSSPGGGQPQHF,TGTGCCAGCAGCTCTCCAGGGGGCGGGCAGCCCCAGCATTTT
TRBJ2-3,TRBD2,-,TRBV4-3,CASSQDPAGGKDTQYF,TGCGCCAGCAGCCAAGATCCAGCGGGAGGAAAGGATACGCAGTATTTT
TRBJ1-1,-,-,TRBV29-1,CSVEGRVYSEAFF,TGCAGCGTTGAGGGCAGGGTATACTCTGAAGCTTTCTTT
TRBJ2-1,TRBD2,-,TRBV19,CASSSETSSLTDEQFF,TGTGCCAGTAGTTCAGAGACTAGCTCATTGACCGATGAGCAGTTCTTC
TRBJ2-7,TRBD1,-,TRBV5-4,CASSFPRGQEQYF,TGTGCCAGCAGCTTCCCCAGGGGGCAAGAGCAGTACTTC
TRBJ2-7,-,-,TRBV27,CATRDSIDEQYF,TGTGCCACTCGAGACAGTATCGACGAGCAGTACTTC
TRBJ2-7,-,-,TRBV21-1,CASNADRGQREQYF,TGTGCCAGCAACGCGGACAGGGGGCAGAGAGAGCAGTACTTC
TRBJ2-6,TRBD1,-,TRBV7-8,CGTGLDSGANVLTF,TGTGGGACAGGGTTGGACTCTGGGGCCAACGTCCTGACTTTC
TRBJ2-1,TRBD2,-,TRBV5-1,CASSRTSGGDEQFF,TGCGCCAGCAGCAGGACTAGCGGGGGAGATGAGCAGTTCTTC
TRBJ2-7,TRBD2,-,TRBV11-2,CASSLGLRLAGDEQYF,TGTGCCAGCAGCTTAGGCTTGAGGCTAGCGGGAGACGAGCAGTACTTC
TRBJ1-2,-,-,TRBV27,CATQGSGGYTF,TGTGCCACCCAGGGGTCTGGGGGCTACACCTTC
TRBJ2-2,-,-,TRBV15,CATSRDTGELFF,TGTGCCACCAGCAGAGATACAGGGGAGCTGTTTTTT
TRBJ2-7,TRBD1,-,TRBV5-1,CASNHGTGGAYEQYF,TGCGCCAGCAACCATGGGACAGGGGGCGCCTACGAGCAGTACTTC
TRBJ2-5,TRBD2,-,TRBV4-1,CASSQVSLAEETQYF,TGCGCCAGCAGCCAAGTCAGCCTAGCGGAAGAGACCCAGTACTTC
TRBJ1-4,-,-,TRBV18,CASSPGGSNEKLFF,TGTGCCAGCTCACCGGGGGGGTCTAATGAAAAACTGTTTTTT
TRBJ2-1,TRBD1,-,TRBV12-5,CASGNLRGTEQFF,TGTGCTAGTGGTAACCTCAGGGGGACTGAGCAGTTCTTC
TRBJ2-7,-,-,TRBV28,CASANGQGLSYEQYF,TGTGCCAGCGCCAACGGGCAGGGCCTCTCCTACGAGCAGTACTTC
TRBJ2-7,TRBD1,-,TRBV28,CASTSPGTGVSYEQYF,TGTGCCAGCACCAGTCCCGGGACAGGGGTTTCCTACGAGCAGTACTTC
TRBJ2-5,-,-,TRBV7-2,CASSLRSPVGGGETQYF,TGTGCCAGCAGCTTACGCTCGCCCGTAGGGGGAGGGGAGACCCAGTACTTC
TRBJ2-7,TRBD1,-,TRBV4-1,CASSQGETGLTYEQYF,TGCGCCAGCAGCCAAGGAGAGACAGGGCTCACCTACGAGCAGTACTTC
TRBJ2-3,-,few,TRBV6-4,CASSVSGTDTQYF,TGTGCCAGCAGTGTCAGCGGCACAGATACGCAGTATTTT
TRBJ2-4,-,-,TRBV6-5,CASSYSRGWGIQYF,TGTGCCAGCAGTTACTCAAGGGGGTGGGGCATTCAGTACTTC
TRBJ1-1,-,-,TRBV19,CASSASDNMNTEAFF,TGTGCCAGTAGTGCCTCGGACAATATGAACACTGAAGCTTTCTTT
TRBJ1-3,-,-,TRBV2,CASSENRAAGNTIYF,TGTGCCAGCAGTGAAAACAGGGCCGCTGGAAACACCATATATTTT
TRBJ2-5,TRBD1,-,TRBV11-2,CASSKRQGKETQYF,TGTGCCAGCAGCAAACGACAGGGCAAAGAGACCCAGTACTTC
TRBJ2-3,TRBD2,-,TRBV5-1,CASRTSGNSDTQYF,TGCGCCAGCAGGACTAGCGGAAATTCAGATACGCAGTATTTT
TRBJ2-6,TRBD1,-,TRBV5-1,CASSSLPGQGDSGANVLTF,TGCGCCAGCAGCTCTCTTCCGGGACAGGGGGACTCTGGGGCCAACGTCCTGACTTTC
TRBJ2-1,-,-,TRBV5-6,CASSFGTRLAREQFF,TGTGCCAGCAGTTTTGGGACAAGACTAGCCAGGGAGCAGTTCTTC
TRBJ2-1,TRBD2,few,TRBV29-1,CSVDGGRAYEQFF,TGCAGCGTTGACGGCGGGAGGGCCTACGAGCAGTTCTTC
TRBJ2-7,-,-,TRBV19,CASSMAGYEQYF,TGTGCCAGTAGTATGGCGGGGTACGAGCAGTACTTC
TRBJ2-1,-,few,TRBV6-5,CASSYLRRADNEQFF,TGTGCCAGCAGTTACCTGCGCAGGGCGGACAATGAGCAGTTCTTC
TRBJ2-3,-,-,TRBV5-1,CASSSEYRGDTQYF,TGCGCCAGCAGCTCTGAGTATAGGGGGGATACGCAGTATTTT
TRBJ1-1,TRBD1,once,TRBV30,CAWGQGVTFF,TGTGCCTGGGGACAGGGGGTAACTTTCTTT
TRBJ2-2,-,-,TRBV11-2,CASSLGYRTNTGELFF,TGTGCCAGCAGCTTAGGCTACAGGACGAACACCGGGGAGCTGTTTTTT
TRBJ2-1,TRBD2,-,TRBV7-9,CASSLARGTSRNEQFF,TGTGCCAGCAGCTTAGCGAGGGGGACTAGCAGGAATGAGCAGTTCTTC
TRBJ1-2,-,-,TRBV2,CASSVGEPYGYTF,TGTGCCAGCAGTGTCGGGGAACCCTATGGCTACACCTTC
TRBJ2-1,-,-,TRBV7-6,CASSLSQGVGDEQFF,TGTGCCAGCAGCTTAAGTCAAGGGGTGGGCGATGAGCAGTTCTTC